The rows below give T cell receptor beta chains drawn from one sample of a study of shared clonotypes between healthy human individuals. Clones were sequenced by immunoSEQ multiplex PCR, and TCRdb holds only the in-frame ones, with some missing. The sample yields 2,500,000 or so clones, over 85% seen once. Sequencing was carried out using naive CD4+ T cells sorted from blood. The receptors stem from a man younger than 35 in good health. The CDR3 runs from the conserved cysteine through the conserved F or W. D genes are given only for firm matches. Some rows have no size entry. The others give once, few or many, or a class for an expanded clone.

TRBV19	-	TRBD1	TRBJ1-2	TGTGCCAGTAGTATATTCGAGAGACAGGGGGCTCGAGGCTACACCTTC	CASSIFERQGARGYTF
TRBV4-1	-	TRBD1	TRBJ2-1	TGCGCCAGCAGCCAAGATGAAGGGACAGCCTACAATGAGCAGTTCTTC	CASSQDEGTAYNEQFF
TRBV28	-	TRBD1	TRBJ1-2	TGTGCCAGCAGTTCGGGACAGGGGGCGCTTGGCTACACCTTC	CASSSGQGALGYTF
TRBV2	once	TRBD1	TRBJ1-6	TGTGCCAGCAGTGAAGCTTTCCCGGGACAGAATTCACCCCTCCACTTT	CASSEAFPGQNSPLHF
TRBV6-1	-	TRBD2	TRBJ2-5	TGTGCCAGCAGTGAAGCCGGGAGGGGGGGCCGGGAGACCCAGTACTTC	CASSEAGRGGRETQYF
TRBV5-4	-	TRBD1	TRBJ1-5	TGTGCCAGCAGCTCACGTGAACAGGGGAATCAGCCCCAGCATTTT	CASSSREQGNQPQHF
TRBV19	once	TRBD1	TRBJ1-1	TGTGCCAGTAGTATTGTGGACAGGCCCACTGAAGCTTTCTTT	CASSIVDRPTEAFF
TRBV30	-	-	TRBJ1-3	TGTGCCTGGAGTCCGGGACACGCGGGAAACACCATATATTTT	CAWSPGHAGNTIYF
TRBV6-5	-	-	TRBJ2-2	TGTGCCAGCAGTTCAGTGGGCGGGGAGCTGTTTTTT	CASSSVGGELFF
TRBV6-5	once	TRBD2	TRBJ2-2	TGTGCCAGCAGTTACGGGGCGGGAGGGGCCGGGGAGCTGTTTTTT	CASSYGAGGAGELFF
TRBV11-2	-	-	TRBJ1-1	TGTGCCAGCAGCCTACGGGTCAACCAGAACACTGAAGCTTTCTTT	CASSLRVNQNTEAFF
TRBV11-2	-	-	TRBJ2-5	TGTGCCAGCAGCTGGGGACGTGGTAGCCTCTTCCAAGAGACCCAGTACTTC	CASSWGRGSLFQETQYF
TRBV2	-	-	TRBJ2-5	TGTGCCAGCAGACCTGACACCCTAGAGACCCAGTACTTC	CASRPDTLETQYF
TRBV29-1	-	TRBD1	TRBJ1-1	TGCAGCGTTGAGGACAGGCGGAGCACTGAAGCTTTCTTT	CSVEDRRSTEAFF
TRBV10-3	-	-	TRBJ2-5	TGTGCCATCAGTAGCGTAATCCGGGGGGAGACCCAGTACTTC	CAISSVIRGETQYF
TRBV11-3	-	-	TRBJ2-3	TGTGCCAGCAGTTTTCTGGGGACAGATACGCAGTATTTT	CASSFLGTDTQYF
TRBV19	-	-	TRBJ2-2	TGTGCCAGTAGTATCGACTCGATCCCCGGGGAGCTGTTTTTT	CASSIDSIPGELFF
TRBV7-9	-	-	TRBJ1-1	TGTGCCAGCAGCTTGCCGGGACCCAGTGAAAGTTTT	CASSLPGPSESF
TRBV5-6	-	-	TRBJ2-2	TGTGCCAGCAGCTTGTGGGTCGGGACGGCCCCCGGGGAGCTGTTTTTT	CASSLWVGTAPGELFF
TRBV7-8	-	-	TRBJ2-2	TGTGCCAGCAGCGTCCAGACCGGGGAGCTGTTTTTT	CASSVQTGELFF
TRBV30	-	-	TRBJ1-3	TGTGCCTGGAGTAAGGACAGTTACTCTGGAAACACCATATATTTT	CAWSKDSYSGNTIYF
TRBV27	-	-	TRBJ1-1	TGTGCCAGCAGGCATCCCCGGGACGGTAACACTGAAGCTTTCTTT	CASRHPRDGNTEAFF
TRBV6-1	-	-	TRBJ1-1	TGTGCCAGCAGCGCCTTTAACGGGGGGAACACTGAAGCTTTCTTT	CASSAFNGGNTEAFF
TRBV7-9	-	-	TRBJ2-2	TGTGCCAGCAGCCTAGTGGAGAACACCGGGGAGCTGTTTTTT	CASSLVENTGELFF
TRBV11-3	once	TRBD2	TRBJ2-3	TGTGCCAGCAGCTTAGCCCTCCCGGGACTAGCGAACACAGATACGCAGTATTTT	CASSLALPGLANTDTQYF
TRBV9	few	-	TRBJ1-1	TGTGCCAGCAGCGTAGTATCGGGGAACACTGAAGCTTTCTTT	CASSVVSGNTEAFF
TRBV19	once	TRBD1	TRBJ1-5	TGTGCCAGTAGTACCATGACAGGGGGTGGCAATCAGCCCCAGCATTTT	CASSTMTGGGNQPQHF
TRBV27	-	-	TRBJ2-3	TGTGCCAGCAGTTTAGAGGGCCGGCGCGGCACAGATACGCAGTATTTT	CASSLEGRRGTDTQYF
TRBV29-1	-	-	TRBJ1-1	TGCAGCGTTAGAGTGGGGGTGATGAACACTGAAGCTTTCTTT	CSVRVGVMNTEAFF